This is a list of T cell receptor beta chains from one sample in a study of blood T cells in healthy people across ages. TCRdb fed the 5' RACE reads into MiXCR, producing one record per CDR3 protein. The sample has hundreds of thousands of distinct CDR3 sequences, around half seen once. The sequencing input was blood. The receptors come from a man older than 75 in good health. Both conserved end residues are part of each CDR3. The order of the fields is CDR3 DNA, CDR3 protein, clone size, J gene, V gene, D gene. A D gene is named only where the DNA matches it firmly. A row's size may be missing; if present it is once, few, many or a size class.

CDR3nt: TGCGCCAGCAGCTTAGGGACGGAGGGGAACATTCAGTACTTC
CDR3aa: CASSLGTEGNIQYF
abundance: NA
j_gene: TRBJ2-4
v_gene: TRBV5-1
d_gene: NA

CDR3nt: TGTGCCAGCAGTTTATCGGTAGCGGGAGGCGGCGAGCAGTACTTC
CDR3aa: CASSLSVAGGGEQYF
abundance: few
j_gene: TRBJ2-7
v_gene: TRBV27
d_gene: TRBD2

CDR3nt: TGTGCCAGCAGCAGAGGGGGTGAGCAGTTCTTC
CDR3aa: CASSRGGEQFF
abundance: many
j_gene: TRBJ2-1
v_gene: TRBV7-9
d_gene: NA

CDR3nt: TGCGCCAGCAGCTCTGAGACGGGTCGAGAGACCCAGTACTTC
CDR3aa: CASSSETGRETQYF
abundance: NA
j_gene: TRBJ2-5
v_gene: TRBV5-1
d_gene: NA

CDR3nt: TGTGCCATCGGGACTAGCGGGATTGCAGATACGCAGTATTTT
CDR3aa: CAIGTSGIADTQYF
abundance: NA
j_gene: TRBJ2-3
v_gene: TRBV10-3
d_gene: TRBD2

CDR3nt: TGTGCCAGCAGGCCGGACCGTAGCACAGATACGCAGTATTTT
CDR3aa: CASRPDRSTDTQYF
abundance: few
j_gene: TRBJ2-3
v_gene: TRBV2
d_gene: NA

CDR3nt: TGTGCCAGCAGTTTACCCGGGACTTGGAATGAGCAGTTCTTC
CDR3aa: CASSLPGTWNEQFF
abundance: NA
j_gene: TRBJ2-1
v_gene: TRBV12-3/TRBV12-4
d_gene: NA

CDR3nt: TGTGCCAGCAGTTTATCCCCTCGGCAGTTAGGCAGTGAGCAGTTCTTC
CDR3aa: CASSLSPRQLGSEQFF
abundance: NA
j_gene: TRBJ2-1
v_gene: TRBV27
d_gene: NA

CDR3nt: TGCAGTGCTCCGGACAGGGTTAGCAATCAGCCCCAGCATTTT
CDR3aa: CSAPDRVSNQPQHF
abundance: NA
j_gene: TRBJ1-5
v_gene: TRBV20-1
d_gene: TRBD1

CDR3nt: TGTGCCAGCAGCCTCCACGGGGGGATGAACACTGAAGCTTTCTTT
CDR3aa: CASSLHGGMNTEAFF
abundance: NA
j_gene: TRBJ1-1
v_gene: TRBV7-2
d_gene: NA

CDR3nt: TGCGCCAGCAGCTTGGAGGAGCTAGAGACCCAGTACTTC
CDR3aa: CASSLEELETQYF
abundance: few
j_gene: TRBJ2-5
v_gene: TRBV5-1
d_gene: NA